Below, one T cell receptor beta chain is given with its context. The antigen is undetermined. This specimen comes from a study of cytomegalovirus exposure and HLA in healthy donors. General study results and limits: The analysis excluded some indistinguishable V segments, including TRBV6-2 and TRBV6-3.

Both 60 Vbeta primers and 13 Jbeta primers went into the PCR. Data came from immunoSEQ multiplex PCR; TCRdb stores just in-frame clones and leaves some out. This sample has over 150,000 clones, with approximately 84% found just once. CDR1 and CDR2 from the germline V gene are MGHRA and YSYEKL. This CDR3 spans 19 amino acids. Losses at the gene ends were 0 bases for V and 0 bases for J; bases not matched to a gene: 5. The chain joins TRBV4-1 to TRBJ2-6, with 10 bases aligning to TRBD1. The clonotype originates from a boy aged 2 to 10 in good health and CMV-seronegative. The source material was PBMCs. The CDR3 sequence: CASSQEFRTGGSGANVLTF. CDR3 bases: TGCGCCAGCAGCCAAGAGTTTCGGACAGGGGGCTCTGGGGCCAACGTCCTGACTTTC.